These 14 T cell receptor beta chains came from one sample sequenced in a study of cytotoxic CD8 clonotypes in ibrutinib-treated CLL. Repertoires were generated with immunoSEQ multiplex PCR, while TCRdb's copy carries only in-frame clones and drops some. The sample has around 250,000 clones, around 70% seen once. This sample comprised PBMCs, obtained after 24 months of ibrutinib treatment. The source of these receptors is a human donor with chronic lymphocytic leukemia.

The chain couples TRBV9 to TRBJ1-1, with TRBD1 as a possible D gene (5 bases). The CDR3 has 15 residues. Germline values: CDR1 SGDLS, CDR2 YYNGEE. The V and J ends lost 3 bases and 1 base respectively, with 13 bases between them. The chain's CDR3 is CASSARDGWNTEAFF. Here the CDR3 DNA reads TGTGCCAGCAGCGCCCGGGACGGATGGAACACTGAAGCTTTCTTT.

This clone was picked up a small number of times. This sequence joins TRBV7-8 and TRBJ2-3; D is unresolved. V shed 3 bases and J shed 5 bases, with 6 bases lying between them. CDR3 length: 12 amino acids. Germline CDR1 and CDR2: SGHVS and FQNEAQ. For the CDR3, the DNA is TGTGCCAGCAGCTTCACGGGAGATACGCAGTATTTT. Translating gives CASSFTGDTQYF.

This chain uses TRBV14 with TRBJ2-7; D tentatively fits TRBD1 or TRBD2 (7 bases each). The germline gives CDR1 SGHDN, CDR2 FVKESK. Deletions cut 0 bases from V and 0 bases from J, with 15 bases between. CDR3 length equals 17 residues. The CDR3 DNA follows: TGTGCCAGCAGCCAAGACCTCCAGCGGGACAGCTCCTACGAGCAGTACTTC. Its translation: CASSQDLQRDSSYEQYF. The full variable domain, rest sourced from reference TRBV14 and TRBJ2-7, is EAGVTQFPSHSVIEKGQTVTLRCDPISGHDNLYWYRRVMGKEIKFLLHFVKESKQDESGMPNNRFLAERTGGTYSTLKVQPAELEDSGVYFCASSQDLQRDSSYEQYFGPGTRLTVT.

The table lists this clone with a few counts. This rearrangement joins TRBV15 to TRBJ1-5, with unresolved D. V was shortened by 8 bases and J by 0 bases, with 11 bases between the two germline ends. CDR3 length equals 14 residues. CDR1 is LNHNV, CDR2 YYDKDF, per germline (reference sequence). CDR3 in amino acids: CATGNMVSNQPQHF. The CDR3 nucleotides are TGTGCCACCGGAAATATGGTTAGCAATCAGCCCCAGCATTTT.

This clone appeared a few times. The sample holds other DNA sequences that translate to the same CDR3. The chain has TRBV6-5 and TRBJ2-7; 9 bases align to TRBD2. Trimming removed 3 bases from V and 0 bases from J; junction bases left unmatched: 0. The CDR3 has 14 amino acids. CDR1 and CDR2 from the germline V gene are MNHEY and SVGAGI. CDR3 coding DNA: TGTGCCAGCAGTTATAGCGGGAGCTCCTACGAGCAGTACTTC. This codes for CASSYSGSSYEQYF.

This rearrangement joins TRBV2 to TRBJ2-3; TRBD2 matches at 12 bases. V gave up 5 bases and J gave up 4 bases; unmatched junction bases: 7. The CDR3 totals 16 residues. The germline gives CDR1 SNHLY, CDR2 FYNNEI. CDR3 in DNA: TGTGCCAGCAGTCATCTGACTAGCGGGAGCGCAGATACGCAGTATTTT. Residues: CASSHLTSGSADTQYF.

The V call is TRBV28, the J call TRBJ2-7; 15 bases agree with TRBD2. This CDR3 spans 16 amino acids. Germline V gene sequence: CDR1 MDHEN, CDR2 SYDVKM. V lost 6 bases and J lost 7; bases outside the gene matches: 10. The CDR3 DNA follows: TGTGCCAGCAGCTACCCTACTGGGACTAGCGGGAGGGAGCAGTACTTC. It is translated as CASSYPTGTSGREQYF.

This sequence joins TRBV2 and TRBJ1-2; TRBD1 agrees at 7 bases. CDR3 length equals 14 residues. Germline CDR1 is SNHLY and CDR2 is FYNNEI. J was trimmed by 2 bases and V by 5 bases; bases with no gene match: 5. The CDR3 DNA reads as TGTGCCAGCAGTACAGGGGCGGTAAACTATGGCTACACCTTC. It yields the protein CASSTGAVNYGYTF.

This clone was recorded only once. The CDR3 coding sequence is TGTGCCTGGATTCGAAGGGGCGAGCGGGAGTACGAGCAGTACTTC. This gives the protein CAWIRRGEREYEQYF. The chain employs TRBV30 and TRBJ2-7; 8 bases are shared with TRBD2. The CDR3 runs to 15 residues. The junction had 12 bases not matched to a gene; V was cut back by 4 bases and J by 4 bases. Germline CDR1 reads GTSNPN; CDR2 reads SVGIG (reference sequence).

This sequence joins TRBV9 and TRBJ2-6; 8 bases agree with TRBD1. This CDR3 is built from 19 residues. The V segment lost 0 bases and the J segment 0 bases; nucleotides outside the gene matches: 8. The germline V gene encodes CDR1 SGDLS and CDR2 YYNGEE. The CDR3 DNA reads TGTGCCAGCAGCGTAGGACAGGGGCGTTACTTCTCTGGGGCCAACGTCCTGACTTTC. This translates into CASSVGQGRYFSGANVLTF.

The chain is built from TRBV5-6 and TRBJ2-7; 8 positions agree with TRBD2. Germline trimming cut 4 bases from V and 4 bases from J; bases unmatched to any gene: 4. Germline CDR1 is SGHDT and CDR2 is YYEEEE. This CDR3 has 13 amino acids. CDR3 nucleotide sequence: TGTGCCAGCAGCAAGAGCGGGAGATACGAGCAGTACTTC. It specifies CASSKSGRYEQYF.

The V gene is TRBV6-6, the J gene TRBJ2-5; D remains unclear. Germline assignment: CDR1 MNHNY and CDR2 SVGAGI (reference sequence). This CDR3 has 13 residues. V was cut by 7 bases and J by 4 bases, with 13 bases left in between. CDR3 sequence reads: CASTEASRETQYF. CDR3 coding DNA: TGTGCCAGCACAGAGGCGAGCCGAGAGACCCAGTACTTC.

CDR3 coding DNA: TGTGCCATCACCCCGGGACTAGCGGGTGGTTACTCTGGGGCCAACGTCCTGACTTTC. As protein: CAITPGLAGGYSGANVLTF. V and J are TRBV10-3 and TRBJ2-6; 12 bases line up with TRBD2. The CDR3 contains 19 residues. Germline assignment: CDR1 ENHRY and CDR2 SYGVKD. V lost 7 bases and J lost 0; bases outside the gene matches: 10.

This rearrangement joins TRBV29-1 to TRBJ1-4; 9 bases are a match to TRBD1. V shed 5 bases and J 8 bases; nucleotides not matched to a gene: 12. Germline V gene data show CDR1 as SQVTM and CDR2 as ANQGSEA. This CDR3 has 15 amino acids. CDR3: CSVIKLGQGKEKLFF. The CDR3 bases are TGCAGCGTTATTAAATTGGGACAGGGAAAAGAAAAACTGTTTTTT.